One and the same sample provided the 21 T cell receptor beta chains below, sequenced in a study of tissue T cells after allogeneic stem cell transplantation. Profiled with immunoSEQ multiplex PCR; TCRdb holds only in-frame clones, not every one. Here the sample spans under 7,000 clones, roughly 47% being singletons. This sample's time point: mouse harvest day 7 after allogeneic transplant. Mouse grafts combined 10^7 T-cell-depleted bone marrow cells with 10^6 splenic CD5+ T cells. Sequencing used gut tissue. These receptors originate from a female BALB/c mouse given C57BL/6 T cells with graft-versus-host disease after an allogeneic hematopoietic cell transplant.

By share, this clone ranks as medium-sized. Genes and germline are mouse. Read coverage stops 1 residue before the CDR3 terminus; the germline J gene supplies the remainder. J is TRBJ2-7 and V is TRBV13-3; 12 bases are shared with TRBD2. The CDR3 spans 13 residues. Germline V lookup: CDR1 NNHDY, CDR2 SYVADS. The V and J ends lost 5 bases and 7 bases, in that order; junction bases with no gene match: 4. This CDR3 is CASSRLGGREQYF. Incomplete CDR3 DNA: TGTGCCAGCAGCCGACTGGGGGGGCGCGAACAGTAC.

Concerning this clone: Mouse gene names and germline throughout. The read ends 1 residue early relative to the CDR3; the germline J gene fills the gap. The V call is TRBV3, the J call TRBJ2-2; D is undetermined. Per germline, CDR1 SNHLY and CDR2 FYNGKV (reference sequence). The V end was cut by 5 bases, the J end by 6 bases, with 7 bases between. This CDR3 contains 12 residues. CDR3 protein: CASSREPGQLYF. The covered CDR3 bases are TGTGCCAGCAGCCGGGAGCCCGGGCAGCTCTAC.

This clone has just a few counts. These gene names are mouse names. The CDR3 end is not reached by the read, which stops 1 residue before it; the germline J gene fills it in. The rearrangement uses TRBV26 and TRBJ2-7; D is undetermined. Germline V gene sequence: CDR1 KGHPV, CDR2 FQNQEV (reference sequence). The CDR3 contains 14 residues. Trimming took 5 bases from V and 0 from J, leaving 11 bases between them. The DNA read from the CDR3 is TGTGCCAGCAGTACCCCAGGAAGCTCCTATGAACAGTAC. Translation: CASSTPGSSYEQY. The CDR3, in full, reads CASSTPGSSYEQYF.

A note on this clone: Mouse germline and gene names are used. The DNA read from the CDR3 is TGTGCCAGCAGCCAAGACCGGGGGGGCGGCACCGGGCAGCTCTAC. Its protein product is CASSQDRGGGTGQLY. From start to end, the CDR3 is CASSQDRGGGTGQLYF. The V call is TRBV5, the J call TRBJ2-2; TRBD2 matches 8 bases. The read ends 1 residue before the CDR3 terminus; that terminus is restored from the germline J gene. Germline values: CDR1 LGHNA, CDR2 YNLKQL (reference sequence). Losses at the gene ends were 0 bases for V and 4 bases for J; bases not matched to a gene: 4. The length of the CDR3 is 16 residues.

In the case of this clone: Mouse names are used for the genes. The read ends 1 residue before the CDR3 terminus; that terminus is restored from the germline J gene. The rearrangement links TRBV12-1 to TRBJ2-3; TRBD2 matches at 12 bases. CDR1 and CDR2 (germline): SGHSN, HYEKVE. Unmatched junction bases numbered 6, after V lost 4 bases and J lost 8 bases. The CDR3 has 14 residues. This CDR3 is CASSSGTGGRTLYF. The sequenced part of the CDR3 DNA is TGTGCCAGCTCCTCCGGGACTGGGGGGAGAACGCTGTAT.

Worth noting for this clone: Here the gene names and germline are mouse. The CDR3 end falls 1 residue outside the read, so it is completed with the germline J gene. The chain employs TRBV31 and TRBJ2-2; TRBD2 matches at 11 bases. The germline V gene has CDR1 GKSSPN and CDR2 SITVG. J gave up 1 base and V 1 base, and 2 bases lay outside the gene matches. The CDR3 loop spans 16 amino acids. This CDR3 is CAWSPDWGGNTGQLYF. The DNA read from the CDR3 is TGTGCCTGGAGTCCTGACTGGGGGGGAAACACCGGGCAGCTCTAC.

About this clone itself: Gene names denote mouse genes. The read ends 1 residue shy of where the CDR3 ends; the end is completed using the germline J gene. The rearrangement joins TRBV26 to TRBJ2-4, with D perhaps TRBD2 (5 bases). Germline V gene sequence: CDR1 KGHPV, CDR2 FQNQEV (reference sequence). The CDR3 loop spans 13 amino acids. Trimming shortened V by 6 bases and J by 1 base, and 8 bases separated the two germline ends. The sequenced part of the CDR3 DNA is TGTGCCAGCAGCTGGGTGGGTCAAAACACCTTGTAC. Translated, it gives CASSWVGQNTLY. The full CDR3 is CASSWVGQNTLYF.

This clone was seen only once. Gene names and germline refer to mouse. The CDR3 is cut off 1 residue early in the read; its end comes from the germline J gene. This chain uses TRBV3 with TRBJ1-1; TRBD1 is a possible D gene (5 bases). The germline CDR1 and CDR2 sequences are SNHLY and FYNGKV (reference sequence). The CDR3 covers 13 residues. Trimming cost V 1 base and J 4 bases, with 7 bases left between them. Incomplete CDR3 DNA: TGTGCCAGCAGCTTAGGACAGACCACAGAAGTCTTC. Protein product: CASSLGQTTEVF. The entire CDR3 reads CASSLGQTTEVFF. The full variable domain, with the rest looked up from reference TRBV3 and TRBJ1-1, is GPKVLQIPSHQIIDMGQMVTLNCDPVSNHLYFYWYKQILGQQMEFLVNFYNGKVMEKSKLFKDQFSVERPDGSYFTLKIQPTALEDSAVYFCASSLGQTTEVFFGKGTRLTVV.

Comment on this clone: Here the gene names and germline are mouse. The read ends 1 residue before the CDR3 terminus; that terminus is restored from the germline J gene. This chain links TRBV12-1 with TRBJ1-4, with a tentative D call TRBD1 (5 bases). This CDR3 spans 13 amino acids. Germline CDR1 SGHSN, CDR2 HYEKVE. The V end lost 1 base, the J end lost 6 bases, and 8 bases lay between the germline ends. The CDR3 sequence is CASSLVGHERLFF. CDR3 DNA (partial): TGTGCCAGCTCTCTGGTGGGGCACGAAAGATTATTT. Together with reference TRBV12-1 and TRBJ1-4, the CDR3 gives the full variable domain: DSGVVQSPRHIIKEKGGRSVLTCIPISGHSNVVWYQQTLGKELKFLIQHYEKVERDKGFLPSRFSVQQFDDYHSEMNMSALELEDSAMYFCASSLVGHERLFFGHGTKLSVL.

A note on this clone: Mouse gene names apply. The observed sequence ends 1 residue before the CDR3 terminus, with the missing tail filled in from the germline J gene. This chain joins TRBV13-3 and TRBJ2-7; TRBD2 aligns across 11 bases. V shed 9 bases and J 1 base; nucleotides not matched to a gene: 3. This CDR3 is 13 amino acids long. CDR1 is NNHDY and CDR2 is SYVADS in the germline V gene. This chain's CDR3 is CATGTGGSYEQYF. CDR3 DNA, as far as it was read: TGTGCCACCGGGACTGGGGGATCCTATGAACAGTAC.

This clone was seen a handful of times. The genes are named according to mouse. The sequenced fragment ends 1 residue before the CDR3 boundary, so the rest is inferred from the germline J gene. The chain employs TRBV15 and TRBJ2-4; tentative D call: TRBD2 (6 bases). Germline CDR1 and CDR2: SGHND and FRSKSL. Trimming took off 7 bases at V and 2 bases at J, with 10 bases between the two ends. CDR3 length equals 13 residues. The CDR3 sequence is CASTRGVQNTLYF. The part of the CDR3 DNA that was read is TGTGCCAGCACTCGGGGGGTTCAAAACACCTTGTAC.

As to this clone: Gene labels here are mouse ones. The missing CDR3 end, 1 residue past where the read stops, is filled in from the germline J gene. The V and J genes are TRBV26 and TRBJ2-1, with D unclear. Trimming removed 4 bases at V and 4 bases at J, with 5 bases between. Looked up from germline, CDR1 is KGHPV and CDR2 is FQNQEV (reference sequence). The CDR3 runs 12 residues. CDR3 protein: CASSPQYAEQFF. The CDR3 DNA, read in part, is TGTGCCAGCAGTCCTCAGTATGCTGAGCAGTTC.

On this clone: Gene and germline names: mouse. The CDR3 is cut off 1 residue early in the read; its end comes from the germline J gene. The rearrangement uses TRBV23 and TRBJ2-1; the DNA was not compared with TRBD2, the D call given in the table. CDR1 and CDR2 (germline): KGHTA, FQNQQP. This CDR3 contains 15 residues. CDR3: CSSSQSAGGYAEQFF. The sequenced part of the CDR3 DNA is TGCTCCAGCAGTCAATCGGCTGGGGGATATGCTGAGCAGTTC. Combining the CDR3 with reference TRBV23 and TRBJ2-1 gives the whole variable domain DAAVTQKPRYLIKMKGQEAEMKCIPEKGHTAVFWYQQKQSKELKFLIYFQNQQPLDQIDMVKERFSAVCPSSSLCSLGIRTCEAEDSALYLCSSSQSAGGYAEQFFGPGTRLTVL.

A word on this clone: The gene names here belong to mouse. The read is 1 residue too short to cover the CDR3 end, so that end is filled in from the germline J gene. At the DNA level, this CDR3 is encoded by other sequences in the same sample as well. The V call is TRBV26, the J call TRBJ1-2; D not certain. The ends were cut back, 2 bases at V and 2 bases at J, with 3 bases in the middle. Germline CDR1 reads KGHPV; CDR2 reads FQNQEV (reference sequence). The CDR3 is made up of 12 amino acids. CDR3 DNA (partial): TGTGCCAGCAGTCTGAGGAACTCCGACTACACC. It translates to CASSLRNSDYT. The whole CDR3 reads CASSLRNSDYTF. Variable domain in full (rest from reference TRBV26 and TRBJ1-2): NSKVIQTPRYLVKGQGQKAKMRCIPEKGHPVVFWYQQNKNNEFKFLINFQNQEVLQQIDMTEKRFSAECPSNSPCSLEIQSSEAGDSALYLCASSLRNSDYTFGSGTRLLVI.

Points on this clone: Gene names follow the mouse nomenclature. The DNA read from the CDR3 is TGTGCCAGCAGCTTCACAATTTCCAACGAAAGATTATTT. Its protein is CASSFTISNERLF. In full, the CDR3 reads CASSFTISNERLFF. V usage is TRBV3 and J usage is TRBJ1-4, with D unclear. The sequence runs out 1 residue before the end of the CDR3; the remainder is reconstructed from the germline J gene. Germline-derived CDR1 and CDR2 are SNHLY and FYNGKV (reference sequence). The CDR3 is made up of 14 amino acids. Trimming left V 3 bases short and J 0 bases short, with 5 bases between.

A word on this clone: Any gene name here is a mouse gene name. The DNA ends 1 residue before the CDR3 does, and the rest of the CDR3 is filled in from the germline J gene. The chain links TRBV16 to TRBJ2-4; D is perhaps TRBD1 (5 bases). Germline loops: CDR1 SGHSA, CDR2 FRNQAP. This CDR3 region has 16 residues. The V and J ends lost 1 base and 0 bases respectively, with 11 bases between them. The covered CDR3 bases are TGTGCAAGCAGCTTAGTGGCAGGGAGTAGTCAAAACACCTTGTAC. Translation: CASSLVAGSSQNTLY. The entire CDR3 sequence reads CASSLVAGSSQNTLYF.

Comments on this clone: Germline and genes: mouse. Sequencing ends 1 residue short of the CDR3 end; the germline J gene provides the rest. This chain uses TRBV26 with TRBJ2-4, with TRBD2 matching over 14 bases. J was trimmed by 0 bases and V by 4 bases; bases with no gene match: 3. The CDR3 totals 17 residues. Germline V lookup: CDR1 KGHPV, CDR2 FQNQEV (reference sequence). CDR3 in amino acids: CASSRDWGGTSQNTLYF. Partial CDR3 DNA: TGTGCCAGCAGTCGGGACTGGGGGGGCACGAGTCAAAACACCTTGTAC.

Only one count was recorded for this clone. The genes are named according to mouse. The CDR3 is cut off 1 residue early in the read; its end comes from the germline J gene. J is TRBJ2-1 and V is TRBV17, with TRBD2 matching 7 bases. V was clipped by 2 bases and J by 6 bases; unmatched bases: 4. Germline V lookup: CDR1 MNHDT, CDR2 YYDKIL. The CDR3 extends over 14 amino acids. CDR3: CASSRRLGVAEQFF. CDR3 DNA (partial): TGTGCTAGCAGTAGAAGGCTGGGGGTTGCTGAGCAGTTC.

About this clone itself: The gene names here belong to mouse. The read halts 1 residue ahead of the CDR3 end, with the missing end drawn from the germline J gene. The chain links TRBV14 to TRBJ2-7; 8 bases align to TRBD2. This CDR3 region has 15 residues. Germline V gives CDR1 SGHDT, CDR2 FRDEAV. The trim removed 1 base at V and 0 bases at J, leaving 3 bases unmatched. This CDR3 reads CASSFVGGSSYEQYF. The part of the CDR3 DNA that was read is TGTGCCAGCAGTTTCGTGGGGGGGAGCTCCTATGAACAGTAC.

In the case of this clone: Germline and genes: mouse. The read terminates 1 residue ahead of where the CDR3 ends, so the germline J gene completes it. The rearrangement uses TRBV26 and TRBJ1-3; 7 positions agree with TRBD1. Germline V lookup: CDR1 KGHPV, CDR2 FQNQEV (reference sequence). The ends lost 4 bases at V and 6 bases at J; junction bases unmatched: 6. The CDR3 sequence is 14 residues long. Partial CDR3 DNA: TGTGCCAGCAGTCCCCCGGGACAGATAAATACGCTCTAT. It is translated as CASSPPGQINTLY. In full, the CDR3 reads CASSPPGQINTLYF.

Remarks on this clone: The genes are named according to mouse. The DNA ends 1 residue before the CDR3 does, and the rest of the CDR3 is filled in from the germline J gene. The V call is TRBV16, the J call TRBJ1-1; 8 bases align to TRBD1. CDR1 is SGHSA and CDR2 is FRNQAP in the germline V gene. Trimming removed 5 bases from V and 0 bases from J; junction bases left unmatched: 2. This CDR3 has 14 residues. Partial CDR3 DNA: TGTGCAAGCAGCCTACAGGGGGCAAACACAGAAGTCTTC. It translates to CASSLQGANTEVF. The whole CDR3 protein reads CASSLQGANTEVFF.